The T cell receptor beta chain under discussion was sequenced for a study of T cell clones after liver transplantation. Background on the study: TCRbeta sequencing after a pre-transplant mixed lymphocyte reaction identified graft-donor-reactive clones, later tracked in post-transplant blood.

Only in-frame clones appear in the TCRdb table, and some are missing; sequencing was by immunoSEQ multiplex PCR. The data contain more than 95,000 clones, approximately 78% of them singletons. CDR1 is WSHSY, CDR2 SAAADI, per germline. Trimming left V 2 bases short and J 10 bases short, with 9 bases between. This CDR3 has 12 amino acids. The sample consisted of CD4+ T cells from blood, taken before liver transplant. The V call is TRBV10-2, the J call TRBJ2-1; no clear D. This clonotype was obtained from a human donor who received a liver transplant. This CDR3 reads CASSEVGKEQFF. CDR3 nucleotide sequence: TGCGCCAGCAGTGAGGTAGGGAAAGAGCAGTTCTTC.